These 18 T cell receptor beta chains were all obtained from the same sample, sequenced in a study of CD8+CD57+ T cells in acquired aplastic anemia listed by TCRdb under 2018. No antigen is known for these receptors. TCRdb shows the sequencer as Illumina HiSeq 2000. Genomic DNA served as template for TCR beta VDJ combination and CDR3 sequence profiling. The public reads were run again by TCRdb, first through fastp at Q25 and then through MiXCR, and only productive beta chains were kept. A single entry per CDR3 protein holds the most common genes and DNA from its merged rows. This sample has almost 20,000 distinct CDR3 sequences in its table, and approximately 39% of those were observed once. Approximately 87% of the sample rests with the top ten. The investigation overall reported the following: In patients, diversity was decreased in CD8+CD57+ cells compared with the total CD4+ and CD8+ cell pools.

Patients chosen for sequencing had shown expansion of CD8+CD57+ cells by flow cytometry. Source material: CD8+CD57+ T cells sorted from PBMCs. Reading the label with the study, this specimen's cell subset or site is: bead-enriched CD8+CD57+ effector memory T cells from SAA patients. The receptors were gathered from a human donor with aplastic anemia.

The chain recombines TRBV20-1 with TRBJ1-6; tentatively, D is TRBD1 (6 bases). Germline CDR1 and CDR2: DFQATT and SNEGSKA (reference sequence). This CDR3 spans 16 amino acids. V was clipped by 5 bases and J by 9 bases, with 23 bases between them. The DNA for the CDR3 is TGCAGTGCTGCTGGAGGGGGTGGCAGGGGAACTTCACCCCTCCACTTT. It codes for CSAAGGGGRGTSPLHF.

Comment on this clonotype: A clone one base away is much larger, so this may be a read error. The CDR3 DNA follows: TGTGCCAGCCGGCAGGGTGCAGCCTACGAGCAGTTCTTC. This gives the protein CASRQGAAYEQFF. This chain links TRBV10-3 with TRBJ2-1; a weak D match, TRBD1 (5 bases). Germline V gene data show CDR1 as ENHRY and CDR2 as SYGVKD. This CDR3 contains 13 residues. V was cut by 10 bases and J by 10 bases, with 20 bases left in between.

This clonotype was counted a few times. The chain joins TRBV19 to TRBJ2-1; possibly TRBD2 for D (5 bases). Deletions cut 6 bases from V and 7 bases from J, with 10 bases between. This CDR3 spans 12 amino acids. The germline V gene encodes CDR1 LNHDA and CDR2 SQIVND (reference sequence). CDR3 region: CASSLPGNEQFF. The CDR3 DNA sequence: TGTGCCAGTAGCCTCCCGGGGAATGAGCAGTTCTTC.

This chain joins TRBV9 and TRBJ1-1, with 7 bases matching TRBD1. Germline V gene lookup returns CDR1 SGDLS and CDR2 YYNGEE. The CDR3 runs 15 residues. V was clipped by 2 bases and J by 0 bases; unmatched bases: 4. CDR3: CASSVTGSLNTEAFF. DNA for the CDR3: TGTGCCAGCAGCGTGACAGGGTCCCTGAACACTGAAGCTTTCTTT.

This chain links TRBV6-4 with TRBJ2-3; TRBD2 is a possible D gene (6 bases). Trimming stripped 0 bases from V and 5 bases from J, with 9 bases between. CDR3 size: 14 residues. Germline lookup yields CDR1 MRHNA and CDR2 SNTAGT. The CDR3 DNA is TGTGCCAGCAGTGACTCAGAGGGAGGAGATACGCAGTATTTT. Amino acid sequence: CASSDSEGGDTQYF.

This sequence joins TRBV20-1 and TRBJ2-5; TRBD2 aligns across 11 bases. The CDR3 sequence is 16 residues long. Trimming took 3 bases from V and 5 from J; bases not matched to a gene: 11. Germline CDR1 DFQATT, CDR2 SNEGSKA (reference sequence). Here the CDR3 reads CSARVAGGPVTETQYF. Here the CDR3 DNA reads TGCAGTGCTAGGGTAGCGGGGGGGCCGGTAACTGAGACCCAGTACTTC.

This sequence joins TRBV6-1 and TRBJ1-5, with D uncertain. Germline-derived CDR1 and CDR2 are MNHNS and SASEGT. The CDR3 contains 14 residues. The V and J ends lost 2 bases and 3 bases respectively, with 8 bases between them. The CDR3 region is CASSEFGYNQPQHF. CDR3 in DNA: TGTGCCAGCAGTGAATTCGGATACAATCAGCCCCAGCATTTT.

The rearrangement joins TRBV25-1 to TRBJ2-7; 7 bases are a match to TRBD1. Germline CDR1 MGHDK, CDR2 SYGVNS. V trimming: 11 bases; J trimming: 2 bases; junction bases outside the gene matches: 12. CDR3 length: 14 residues. The CDR3 protein is CAGRTDRAPYEQYF. The CDR3 DNA reads as TGTGCCGGCCGTACCGACAGGGCCCCCTACGAGCAGTACTTC.

The chain employs TRBV20-1 and TRBJ2-4, with unresolved D. The CDR3 length is 17 residues. V was cut by 1 base and J by 0 bases, with 16 bases left in between. Germline assignment: CDR1 DFQATT and CDR2 SNEGSKA (reference sequence). The CDR3 is CSARAQPRAIAKNIQYF. For the CDR3, the DNA is TGCAGTGCTAGAGCCCAGCCTAGGGCAATAGCCAAAAACATTCAGTACTTC.

This clonotype was seen only once. The V call is TRBV2, the J call TRBJ2-1; 12 bases fit TRBD2. CDR1 is SNHLY, CDR2 FYNNEI, per germline. J gave up 9 bases and V 2 bases, and 5 bases lay outside the gene matches. The length of the CDR3 is 15 residues. The CDR3 is CASSELAGGPGEQFF. For the CDR3, the DNA is TGTGCCAGCAGTGAACTAGCGGGGGGGCCGGGTGAGCAGTTCTTC.

The genes are TRBV10-3 and TRBJ2-5; tentative D call: TRBD1 (6 bases). CDR3 size: 11 residues. Per the germline V gene, CDR1 is ENHRY and CDR2 is SYGVKD. Trimming removed 10 bases from V and 4 bases from J, with 10 bases in between. CDR3 loop: CATRGTETQYF. In DNA form, the CDR3 reads TGTGCCACCAGGGGAACAGAGACCCAGTACTTC.

V gene TRBV14 combines with J gene TRBJ2-6; 13 positions match TRBD2. With V trimmed by 6 bases and J by 0 bases, 5 bases remained unmatched. CDR3 length equals 18 residues. Per germline, CDR1 SGHDN and CDR2 FVKESK. The CDR3 loop reads CASSGLAGDRSGANVLTF. The CDR3 DNA sequence: TGTGCCAGCAGTGGACTAGCGGGGGACCGCTCTGGGGCCAACGTCCTGACTTTC.

This clonotype appeared a few times. The CDR3 is CSARGLAGGYRGDEQFF. DNA of the CDR3: TGCAGTGCTAGGGGGCTAGCGGGGGGGTACCGAGGGGATGAGCAGTTCTTC. The V call is TRBV20-1, the J call TRBJ2-1, with 12 bases aligning to TRBD2. The germline gives CDR1 DFQATT, CDR2 SNEGSKA (reference sequence). The V segment lost 3 bases and the J segment 8 bases; nucleotides outside the gene matches: 14. The CDR3 sequence is 17 residues long.

This clonotype has just a few counts. Here the CDR3 DNA reads TGTGCCAGCAGCCAGAATTACCTGAGCACAGATACGCAGTATTTT. It translates to CASSQNYLSTDTQYF. This chain joins TRBV7-2 and TRBJ2-3, with D unclear. Germline loops: CDR1 SGHTA, CDR2 FQGNSA. The CDR3 loop spans 15 amino acids. Trimming removed 5 bases at V and 0 bases at J, with 12 bases between.

This rearrangement joins TRBV6-1 to TRBJ2-7, with TRBD1 matching over 8 bases. The junction had 6 bases not matched to a gene; V was cut back by 6 bases and J by 2 bases. The CDR3 sequence is 14 residues long. Per the germline V gene, CDR1 is MNHNS and CDR2 is SASEGT. The CDR3 reads CASSLTGGPYEQYF. DNA for the CDR3: TGTGCCAGCAGCCTCACAGGGGGACCCTACGAGCAGTACTTC.

With respect to this clonotype: An end of the junction does not agree with germline; a read error may underlie this. The rearrangement links TRBV12-3 or TRBV12-4 to TRBJ2-1, with 7 bases identical to TRBD1. The length of the CDR3 is 14 residues. CDR3 sequence: CASSNRDSPNGQFF. CDR3 bases: TGTGCCAGCTCTAACCGGGACAGTCCCAATGGGCAGTTCTTC.

The chain employs TRBV2 and TRBJ1-2; D not certain. The CDR3 sequence is 14 residues long. Germline V lookup: CDR1 SNHLY, CDR2 FYNNEI. Trimming removed 4 bases from V and 4 bases from J, with 13 bases in between. CDR3 amino acids: CASSVETTSYGYTF. The CDR3 DNA sequence: TGTGCCAGCAGTGTGGAGACGACGAGCTATGGCTACACCTTC.

This rearrangement joins TRBV7-9 to TRBJ2-7, with D unclear. V lost 5 bases and J lost 2, with 19 bases in between. Germline-derived CDR1 and CDR2 are SEHNR and FQNEAQ (reference sequence). The CDR3 covers 16 residues. Here the CDR3 reads CASSPGRRHGPYEQYF. The CDR3 coding sequence is TGTGCCAGCAGCCCCGGCCGACGGCATGGCCCCTACGAGCAGTACTTC.